Below, 30 T cell receptor beta chains from the same sample are listed, as sequenced in a study of blood T cell repertoires in COVID-19. Method: immunoSEQ multiplex PCR; TCRdb's copy keeps in-frame clones and lacks some. The sample lists some 170,000 clones, 80% to 95% occurring once. Sequencing used peripheral blood. Receptor source: an older woman with COVID-19, enrolled during active disease.

The V call is TRBV18, the J call TRBJ1-2; perhaps TRBD1 as D (5 bases). CDR1 is KGHSH and CDR2 is LQKENI in the germline V gene. The CDR3 is 15 residues long. V lost 3 bases to trimming and J lost 0 bases, with 11 bases between them. The CDR3 region is CASSPSTDSNYGYTF. Here the CDR3 DNA reads TGTGCCAGCTCACCCTCGACAGACTCTAACTATGGCTACACCTTC.

The V call is TRBV5-6, the J call TRBJ1-2; D is possibly TRBD1 (5 bases). Germline CDR1 is SGHDT and CDR2 is YYEEEE. The CDR3 extends over 14 amino acids. V was clipped by 5 bases and J by 5 bases, with 16 bases between them. The CDR3 sequence is CASSFQGLGYGYTF. The CDR3 DNA is TGTGCCAGCAGTTTCCAGGGTCTGGGGTATGGCTACACCTTC. Full variable domain (missing parts from reference TRBV5-6 and TRBJ1-2): DAGVTQSPTHLIKTRGQQVTLRCSPKSGHDTVSWYQQALGQGPQFIFQYYEEEERQRGNFPDRFSGHQFPNYSSELNVNALLLGDSALYLCASSFQGLGYGYTFGSGTRLTVV.

The CDR3 region has the DNA TGTGCCAGCAGCCGGAGCGGACGGAACACCGGGGAGCTGTTTTTT. Protein sequence: CASSRSGRNTGELFF. J is TRBJ2-2 and V is TRBV5-4, with D maybe TRBD2 (5 bases). Germline CDR1 and CDR2: SGHNT and YYREEE (reference sequence). The CDR3 is made up of 15 amino acids. V lost 4 bases, J lost 1 base, and 11 bases lay in between. Filled out from reference TRBV5-4 and TRBJ2-2, the complete variable domain reads ETGVTQSPTHLIKTRGQQVTLRCSSQSGHNTVSWYQQALGQGPQFIFQYYREEENGRGNFPPRFSGLQFPNYSSELNVNALELDDSALYLCASSRSGRNTGELFFGEGSRLTVL.

This sequence joins TRBV30 and TRBJ1-1, with a weak D call TRBD1 (6 bases). Germline values: CDR1 GTSNPN, CDR2 SVGIG (reference sequence). The CDR3 covers 15 residues. The V gene lost 3 bases and the J gene lost 5 bases, with 19 bases spanning the gap. The CDR3 is CAWRPPPGVRTEAFF. CDR3 DNA: TGTGCCTGGAGGCCACCGCCAGGGGTGAGGACTGAAGCTTTCTTT.

The chain has TRBV13 and TRBJ1-3; 8 nucleotides align to TRBD1. The junction had 3 bases not matched to a gene; V was cut back by 5 bases and J by 0 bases. Germline values: CDR1 PRHDT, CDR2 FYEKMQ (reference sequence). The CDR3 consists of 15 residues. In DNA, the CDR3 is TGTGCCAGCAGCCCTACAGGGGGCTCTGGAAACACCATATATTTT. As protein: CASSPTGGSGNTIYF.

The chain carries TRBV5-4 and TRBJ2-3; D is possibly TRBD2 (6 bases). Germline CDR1 reads SGHNT; CDR2 reads YYREEE (reference sequence). The CDR3 contains 15 residues. Trimming left V 2 bases short and J 4 bases short, with 14 bases between. CDR3: CASSLGGSGSDTQYF. CDR3 coding DNA: TGTGCCAGCAGCTTAGGAGGGTCAGGGTCAGATACGCAGTATTTT.

This chain joins TRBV19 and TRBJ2-3; 9 nucleotides agree with TRBD1. V lost 4 bases, J lost 3 bases, and 2 bases stayed unmatched. The germline V gene has CDR1 LNHDA and CDR2 SQIVND (reference sequence). The CDR3 runs to 14 residues. The CDR3 bases are TGTGCCAGTAGTAACGGACAGGGGACAGATACGCAGTATTTT. Translated: CASSNGQGTDTQYF.

The J gene is TRBJ1-1, the V gene TRBV3-1 (or the pseudogene TRBV3-2), with no clear D. V was trimmed by 6 bases and J by 8 bases, leaving 16 bases between them. CDR3 size: 13 residues. Per germline, CDR1 LGHDT and CDR2 YNNKEL (reference sequence). CDR3 nucleotide sequence: TGTGCCAGCAGACTAGACCGGCGGCGCGAAGCTTTCTTT. Protein sequence: CASRLDRRREAFF.

V usage is TRBV4-2 and J usage is TRBJ2-1, with 8 bases that match TRBD2. Trimming at V came to 4 bases and at J to 4 bases, leaving 9 bases not matched to a gene. The germline V gene encodes CDR1 LGHNA and CDR2 YNFKEQ. The CDR3 consists of 16 residues. The CDR3 reads CASSRMEGLGYNEQFF. CDR3 bases: TGTGCCAGCAGCCGAATGGAGGGACTAGGTTACAATGAGCAGTTCTTC.

The chain carries TRBV15 and TRBJ2-3, with 9 bases lining up with TRBD2. Germline V gene lookup returns CDR1 LNHNV and CDR2 YYDKDF (reference sequence). Trimming removed 1 base from V and 1 base from J; junction bases left unmatched: 0. CDR3 length: 15 amino acids. The CDR3 nucleotides are TGTGCCACCAGCAGAGTAGCGGGGGGCACAGATACGCAGTATTTT. Translated: CATSRVAGGTDTQYF.

The gene calls are TRBV10-3 and TRBJ1-6; 7 bases map to TRBD1. Germline CDR1 reads ENHRY; CDR2 reads SYGVKD. The CDR3 extends over 13 amino acids. J lost 7 bases, V lost 6 bases, and 3 bases had no gene match. CDR3 nucleotides: TGTGCCATCAGGGGGACAGAGAATTCACCCCTCCACTTT. Translating gives CAIRGTENSPLHF.

The chain links TRBV7-9 to TRBJ1-2, with D unclear. The V end lost 5 bases, the J end lost 1 base, and 11 bases lay between the germline ends. CDR1 and CDR2 (germline): SEHNR, FQNEAQ (reference sequence). This CDR3 comprises 14 residues. The CDR3, as DNA: TGTGCCAGCAGCAATGGCGGAAATAACTATGGCTACACCTTC. This encodes CASSNGGNNYGYTF.

The chain joins TRBV7-9 to TRBJ2-5; D call uncertain. The V end lost 2 bases, the J end lost 5 bases, and 6 bases lay between the germline ends. The CDR3 loop spans 12 amino acids. Germline V gives CDR1 SEHNR, CDR2 FQNEAQ (reference sequence). CDR3 nucleotide sequence: TGTGCCAGCAGCTTAATCGCGGAGACCCAGTACTTC. It yields the protein CASSLIAETQYF.

The J gene is TRBJ1-2, the V gene TRBV14; D remains unclear. This CDR3 is 15 amino acids long. V dropped 4 bases and J dropped 0 bases, with 12 bases sitting between them. The germline CDR1 and CDR2 sequences are SGHDN and FVKESK. DNA of the CDR3: TGTGCCAGCAGCCGAGGGCCGGACCCTAACTATGGCTACACCTTC. It translates to CASSRGPDPNYGYTF.

V and J are TRBV6-2 or TRBV6-3 and TRBJ2-3; no firm D call. The CDR3 contains 14 residues. Germline CDR1 is MNHEY and CDR2 is SVGEGT. The germline V and J ends were trimmed by 2 bases and 7 bases, with 13 bases remaining between them. CDR3 coding DNA: TGTGCCAGCAGTTACGGTGATAGCTCCCATACGCAGTATTTT. This translates into CASSYGDSSHTQYF.

The chain's CDR3 is CASSSTGVGANVLTF. The CDR3 DNA reads TGTGCCAGTAGTTCGACAGGGGTTGGGGCCAACGTCCTGACTTTC. The rearrangement joins TRBV19 to TRBJ2-6; 8 positions agree with TRBD1. The germline V gene encodes CDR1 LNHDA and CDR2 SQIVND (reference sequence). After removal of 5 bases from V and 3 bases from J, the junction contained 3 bases not matched to a gene. CDR3 size: 15 residues.

The chain joins TRBV4-2 to TRBJ2-2; TRBD1 is a possible D gene (5 bases). CDR3 size: 14 residues. The germline V gene encodes CDR1 LGHNA and CDR2 YNFKEQ. Between the trimmed V and J ends, which lost 1 base and 3 bases, there was a span of 6 bases. The CDR3: CASSQVQDTGELFF. The CDR3 nucleotides are TGTGCCAGCAGCCAAGTACAGGACACCGGGGAGCTGTTTTTT.

The chain links TRBV20-1 to TRBJ1-5; D remains unclear. The CDR3 length is 11 residues. The germline V gene encodes CDR1 DFQATT and CDR2 SNEGSKA (reference sequence). Trimming removed 7 bases from V and 4 bases from J, with 8 bases in between. The CDR3 DNA is TGCAGTGTGGGAGATAATCAGCCCCAGCATTTT. Translated, it gives CSVGDNQPQHF.

V gene TRBV7-9 combines with J gene TRBJ2-1, with 8 bases fitting TRBD2. The junction had 13 bases not matched to a gene; V was cut back by 6 bases and J by 9 bases. CDR3 size: 15 residues. Germline V gives CDR1 SEHNR, CDR2 FQNEAQ (reference sequence). The CDR3 nucleotides read TGTGCCAGCAGAGCTCGGGGGGGCCTGGTGGTTGAGCAGTTCTTC. This translates into CASRARGGLVVEQFF.

Written as DNA, the CDR3 is TGTGCCAGCAGATCCCTATACGAGCAGTACTTC. It is translated as CASRSLYEQYF. The chain joins TRBV28 to TRBJ2-7; the D is unclear. This CDR3 has 11 residues. Germline loops: CDR1 MDHEN, CDR2 SYDVKM. V was shortened by 6 bases and J by 4 bases, with 7 bases between the two germline ends.

CDR3 in DNA: TGCGCCAGCAGCAGTAAACAGGGGCACGTAGGAAACACCATATATTTT. Encoded protein: CASSSKQGHVGNTIYF. V and J are TRBV5-1 and TRBJ1-3; 7 nucleotides agree with TRBD1. This CDR3 spans 16 amino acids. The V and J ends lost 4 bases and 4 bases, in that order; junction bases with no gene match: 11. Germline V lookup: CDR1 SGHRS, CDR2 YFSETQ.

The chain uses TRBV19 and TRBJ2-7, with 8 bases that match TRBD1. The germline CDR1 and CDR2 sequences are LNHDA and SQIVND (reference sequence). The CDR3 runs to 13 residues. V gave up 4 bases and J gave up 5 bases; unmatched junction bases: 4. CDR3 nucleotide sequence: TGTGCCAGTAGTACCCCGACAGGGGACGAGCAGTACTTC. Protein sequence: CASSTPTGDEQYF.

V gene TRBV11-2 combines with J gene TRBJ1-5; D uncertain. The CDR3 has 15 amino acids. Trimming removed 5 bases from V and 0 bases from J, with 11 bases in between. CDR1 is SGHAT, CDR2 FQNNGV, per germline. The CDR3 DNA reads TGTGCCAGCAGCCCCCGAGATTATAGCAATCAGCCCCAGCATTTT. Its protein is CASSPRDYSNQPQHF.

J is TRBJ2-5 and V is TRBV11-2; 9 bases match TRBD2. CDR3 length: 16 residues. V shed 1 base, J shed 5 bases, and the junction held 8 bases outside the gene matches. Germline values: CDR1 SGHAT, CDR2 FQNNGV. CDR3: CASSLAASGVGETQYF. The CDR3 DNA sequence: TGTGCCAGCAGCTTAGCAGCTAGCGGGGTCGGGGAGACCCAGTACTTC.

The chain recombines TRBV6-5 with TRBJ2-7; possibly TRBD1 for D (6 bases). Germline lookup yields CDR1 MNHEY and CDR2 SVGAGI. CDR3 length: 15 amino acids. V shed 7 bases and J shed 5 bases, with 21 bases lying between them. The CDR3 nucleotides read TGTGCCAGCAATTCCGGGACATTGGGGGTCAACGAGCAGTACTTC. Translation: CASNSGTLGVNEQYF.

CDR3 residues: CASSLGARADSPLHF. The CDR3 region has the DNA TGTGCCAGCAGCTTAGGAGCCAGGGCGGACTCACCCCTCCACTTT. The rearrangement joins TRBV7-8 to TRBJ1-6; perhaps TRBD1 as D (5 bases). The V end lost 1 base, the J end lost 10 bases, and 14 bases lay between the germline ends. Germline CDR1 reads SGHVS; CDR2 reads FQNEAQ. The CDR3 consists of 15 residues. The whole variable domain, remainder taken from reference TRBV7-8 and TRBJ1-6, is GAGVSQSPRYKVAKRGQDVALRCDPISGHVSLFWYQQALGQGPEFLTYFQNEAQLDKSGLPSDRFFAERPEGSVSTLKIQRTQQEDSAVYLCASSLGARADSPLHFGNGTRLTVT.

The chain combines TRBV27 with TRBJ2-3; 12 bases fit TRBD2. The ends lost 4 bases at V and 7 bases at J; junction bases unmatched: 6. CDR1 and CDR2 (germline): MNHEY, SMNVEV (reference sequence). CDR3 length equals 15 residues. The CDR3 spells CASSWTSGVLHTQYF. As DNA, the CDR3 is TGTGCCAGCAGTTGGACTAGCGGGGTCCTCCATACGCAGTATTTT.

This chain connects TRBV6-2 or TRBV6-3 to TRBJ1-5; D not resolved. With 2 bases removed from V and 4 bases from J, the gap between germline ends came to 15 bases. This CDR3 contains 16 residues. The germline V gene encodes CDR1 MNHEY and CDR2 SVGEGT. CDR3 in DNA: TGTGCCAGCAGTTACGTGGCGGCGGGTCCGAATCAGCCCCAGCATTTT. Translation: CASSYVAAGPNQPQHF.

The V call is TRBV27, the J call TRBJ1-2, with D possibly TRBD1 on 6 matching bases. CDR3 length equals 17 residues. V dropped 2 bases and J dropped 7 bases, with 23 bases sitting between them. CDR1 and CDR2 (germline): MNHEY, SMNVEV (reference sequence). The CDR3 nucleotides are TGTGCCAGCAGTTTAACCGGGACACAAACTGGGAATGGTGGCTACACCTTC. This sequence encodes CASSLTGTQTGNGGYTF.

The rearrangement uses TRBV4-3 and TRBJ2-6, with D perhaps TRBD1 (5 bases). Trimming removed 0 bases from V and 1 base from J, with 10 bases in between. CDR3 length: 17 amino acids. Germline V gene sequence: CDR1 LGHNA, CDR2 YSLEER. The CDR3 spells CASSQEGPGSGANVLTF. DNA for the CDR3: TGCGCCAGCAGCCAAGAGGGGCCAGGGTCTGGGGCCAACGTCCTGACTTTC.